This note documents a single T cell receptor (beta chain) sequence. Its target is not known. The germline V gene encodes CDR1 SGHDT and CDR2 YYEEEE. V was cut by 0 bases and J by 1 base, with 14 bases left in between. This CDR3 is 18 amino acids long. The data are from a study of cytomegalovirus exposure and HLA in healthy donors. Study information: An early data release held 70 million to 90 million unique TCRs from HLA-typed donors.

General observations from the study: Among TCR sequences, most were rare, though some public TCRs appeared in many donors. Accurate prediction of HLA-A and HLA-B alleles (for most subjects) was reportedly achieved from TCR beta sequences. Association with HLA alleles at 0.05 false discovery rate was found for around 17,000 TCR beta sequences in a later analysis.

Researchers ran the PCR with 60 Vbeta and 13 Jbeta primers. Assay: immunoSEQ multiplex PCR; the TCRdb copy retains only in-frame clones and omits some. Of 100,000 to 150,000 clones listed, about 85% were seen once; the top ten hold more than 1.5%. This clonotype was obtained from a boy between 10 and 17 years old in good health and CMV-seronegative. The sequenced material came from PBMCs. J is TRBJ2-6 and V is TRBV5-6, with D possibly TRBD1 on 6 matching bases. The CDR3 protein is CASSLGGTRLSGANVLTF. For the CDR3, the DNA is TGTGCCAGCAGCTTGGGGGGGACACGATTATCTGGGGCCAACGTCCTGACTTTC.